This T cell receptor beta chain comes out of a study of blood T cell repertoires in COVID-19. Study summary: Spain, Italy and the United States supplied samples that represented acute and convalescent COVID-19.

Profiled with immunoSEQ multiplex PCR; TCRdb holds only in-frame clones, not every one. The repertoire holds 150,000 to 200,000 clones, 89% seen once, with around 2% in the top ten. Assignments of participants to cohorts depended upon their own reported clinical history. This CDR3 has 14 amino acids. Deletions cut 6 bases from V and 4 bases from J, with 15 bases between. Germline CDR1 is WSHSY and CDR2 is SAAADI. The sequenced material came from PBMCs or T cells enriched from blood (not recorded which). This chain connects TRBV10-2 to TRBJ1-1; TRBD1 might be the D (6 bases). This receptor was identified in a woman in her 40s with acute COVID-19. The CDR3 loop is CASRFNREGTEAFF. CDR3 nucleotides: TGCGCCAGCAGGTTTAACAGGGAGGGCACTGAAGCTTTCTTT.